A selection of T cell receptor beta chains follows, all from one sample in a study of tumor-infiltrating lymphocytes in primary liver carcinoma. TCRdb passed the multiplex PCR reads through MiXCR, listing each CDR3 protein once. This table has almost 200,000 distinct CDR3 sequences, roughly two thirds appearing once. The sequencing input was peripheral blood. These receptor sequences come from an older woman with primary liver carcinoma and hepatitis B virus infection. Both conserved end residues are part of each CDR3. D genes are given only for firm matches. Clone size is given for some rows only: seen once, a few or many times, or a class if the clone is expanded.

V gene	D gene	J gene	clone size	CDR3 DNA	CDR3 protein
TRBV6-6	TRBD1	TRBJ1-2	.	TGCGCCAGCAGATCAGGGGGCGGTAACTATGATTACACCTTC	CASRSGGGNYDYTF
TRBV30	TRBD1	TRBJ1-2	.	TGTGCCTCTAGACAGGGGGGTACCTATTGCTACACCTTC	CASRQGGTYCYTF
TRBV11-2	.	TRBJ1-1	once	TGTGCCAGCATCTTACCGGTCGGTAACACTGAAGCTTTCTTT	CASILPVGNTEAFF
TRBV5-4	TRBD1	TRBJ2-7	many	TGTGCCAGCAGCGTTGGACAGGGGGGTTACGAGCAGTACTTC	CASSVGQGGYEQYF
TRBV11-2	TRBD2	TRBJ2-4	.	TGTACCAGCGAGAGCGGGAGGTTGGCCAAAATCATTCAGTACTTC	CTSESGRLAKIIQYF
TRBV12-3/TRBV12-4	.	TRBJ1-6	many	TGTGCCAGTACCTACAGGGATGGTTCACCCCTCCACTTT	CASTYRDGSPLHF
TRBV28	.	TRBJ1-2	.	TGTGCCAGCAGTTTCTTGGGCTATTGCTACACCTTC	CASSFLGYCYTF
TRBV12-3/TRBV12-4	TRBD1	TRBJ2-2	many	TGTGCCAGCAGTATCCCCGGGACAGGATGGGGCGGGGAGCTGTTTTTT	CASSIPGTGWGGELFF
TRBV12-3/TRBV12-4	TRBD1	TRBJ1-5	many	TGTGCCAGCAGTTTAGGCTGGACAGGGACTCAGCCCCAGCATTTT	CASSLGWTGTQPQHF
TRBV11-2	.	TRBJ2-1	once	TGTGCCAGCACACCCCTTTTAGGATCGGGAGACAGTGAGCAGTTCTTC	CASTPLLGSGDSEQFF
TRBV5-6	TRBD1	TRBJ1-2	.	TGTGCCAGCAGCTCCTACAGGGGCCGCCAGAACTATAGCTACACCTTC	CASSSYRGRQNYSYTF
TRBV20-1	TRBD2	TRBJ2-2	few	TGCAGTGCTAGAGATCATCGGAATAGCGGGGGGAACACCGGGGAGCTGTTTTTT	CSARDHRNSGGNTGELFF
TRBV29-1	.	TRBJ2-3	.	TGCACCGTTGAAGGGGGGAAAGGGGCAGATACGCTGTATTTT	CTVEGGKGADTLYF
TRBV29-1	.	TRBJ1-2	.	TGCAACGCCCCCTCGGCCACTAACTATGACTACACCTTC	CNAPSATNYDYTF
TRBV11-2	.	TRBJ1-4	few	TGTGCCAGCAGACAAGCTGTCTGGGGAAAACTGCTTTTT	CASRQAVWGKLLF
TRBV7-8	.	TRBJ1-1	.	TGTGCCAGCAGCTCCCTGGAGACTACTGAAGCTTTCTTT	CASSSLETTEAFF
TRBV29-1	.	TRBJ2-3	.	TGCAGCGTTAAACCCACCGGACTAACGGAGCGCACAGATACGCAGTATTTT	CSVKPTGLTERTDTQYF
TRBV11-2	.	TRBJ2-7	.	TGCGCCAGCAGCGCTCGGGACATGGTCTACGAGCAGTACTTC	CASSARDMVYEQYF
TRBV11-2	TRBD2	TRBJ2-7	many	TGTGCCAGCAGCTTAGGACTAGCGGGGGGATTCGAGCAGTACTTC	CASSLGLAGGFEQYF
TRBV16	.	TRBJ1-5	few	TGTGCCAGCAGCCAATCGGTAGGGACCTATCAGCCCCAGCATTTT	CASSQSVGTYQPQHF
TRBV4-2	.	TRBJ2-3	many	TGTGCCAGCAGCAAGGGAAGGGAAACTCGCACAGATACGCAGTATTTT	CASSKGRETRTDTQYF
TRBV6-6	.	TRBJ1-1	few	TGTGCCAACAGCATGACAGGAAACACTGAAGCTTTCTTT	CANSMTGNTEAFF
TRBV7-8	.	TRBJ2-5	many	TGTGCCAGCAGCTTAAGGGGATACCGGGGGGAGACCCAGTACTTC	CASSLRGYRGETQYF
TRBV25-1	.	TRBJ1-5	few	TGTGCCAGCAGTGATTATGGAGAGAAGCATTTT	CASSDYGEKHF
TRBV7-3	TRBD2	TRBJ2-1	.	TGTGCCAGCAGCTCCAGTAGGGCTAGCGGATACAATGAGCAGTTCTTC	CASSSSRASGYNEQFF
TRBV10-2	TRBD2	TRBJ2-5	once	TGCGCCAGCAGTGAGGAGGGTAACCTGGGGACTAGCGGGACGGAGACCCAGTACTTC	CASSEEGNLGTSGTETQYF
TRBV29-1	.	TRBJ2-2	.	TGCGGCGTAGAAATGGCCAGCACCGGGGAGCCGTTTTTT	CGVEMASTGEPFF
TRBV6-6	TRBD1	TRBJ2-7	many	TGTGCCAGCAGTTACTTGACAGGGCAGGGCGAGCAGTACTTC	CASSYLTGQGEQYF
TRBV11-2	.	TRBJ2-7	.	TGTGCCAGCAACACCACTTGGGGCTTGTCCTACGAGCAGTACTTC	CASNTTWGLSYEQYF
TRBV6-1	.	TRBJ1-2	many	TGTGCCAGCAGAAAGGGTTCCGGGAACTATGGCTACACCTTC	CASRKGSGNYGYTF
TRBV19	.	TRBJ1-1	.	TGTGTCAGTAGTTGGGGTCCGACCACTGAAGCTTTCTTT	CVSSWGPTTEAFF
TRBV4-2	TRBD1	TRBJ1-6	many	TGTGCCAGCAGCCAAAACCCGACAGGGGCAAATTCACCCCTCCACTTT	CASSQNPTGANSPLHF
TRBV7-8	.	TRBJ1-1	.	TGTGCCAGGAGCCTACGCGGGGGGAACACTGAAGCTTTCTTT	CARSLRGGNTEAFF
TRBV28	.	TRBJ1-1	.	TGTGCCAGCAGTTTTGGGTGGCAGAACACTGAAGCTTTCTTT	CASSFGWQNTEAFF
TRBV30	.	TRBJ1-2	.	TGTGCCTGGAGTGCGGAGTTCAGGCAGAGCTATGGCTACACCTTC	CAWSAEFRQSYGYTF
TRBV4-1	.	TRBJ2-4	many	TGCGCCAGCAGCCAAGAGACCCAGGGCGGAATTCAGTACTTC	CASSQETQGGIQYF
TRBV4-2	TRBD1	TRBJ1-5	many	TGTGCCAGCAGCCAAGGCAGGGGGCAGGGAAGCAATCAGCCCCAGCATTTT	CASSQGRGQGSNQPQHF
TRBV28	.	TRBJ2-5	many	TGTGCCAGCAGCCCACGGGGTCAAGAGACCCAGTACTTC	CASSPRGQETQYF
TRBV12-3/TRBV12-4	TRBD2	TRBJ2-3	many	TGTGCCAGCAGTTCCAGCGGGAGTACCGCAGATACGCAGTATTTT	CASSSSGSTADTQYF
TRBV7-8	.	TRBJ2-5	.	TGTGCCAGCAGGTTAGGGAACCGGGCCGGTATGGAGACCCAGTACTTC	CASRLGNRAGMETQYF
TRBV5-1	.	TRBJ2-5	.	TGCGCCAGCAGAATCCAGGAGGACCAAGAGACCCAGTACTTC	CASRIQEDQETQYF
TRBV10-1	.	TRBJ2-7	.	TGCGCCAGCAGCGCTAATCTAGCGCAGAATTTCTTCGAGCAGTACTTC	CASSANLAQNFFEQYF
TRBV11-2	TRBD1	TRBJ1-1	.	TGTGCCAGCTGCTTACGACAGGGCGGGGATGAAGCTTTCTTT	CASCLRQGGDEAFF
TRBV12-3/TRBV12-4	.	TRBJ1-2	.	TGTGCCAGCAGTCCCGAGACAAGGGGGAATGGCTACACCTTC	CASSPETRGNGYTF
TRBV11-2	TRBD2	TRBJ2-1	few	TGTGCCAGCAGCTTGGATATCGGACTAGCCATGGGTGAGCAGTTCTTC	CASSLDIGLAMGEQFF
TRBV4-1	.	TRBJ2-3	.	TGCGCCAGCGACCAGAAGAAGAGGGCGGATACGCAGTATTTT	CASDQKKRADTQYF
TRBV11-2	.	TRBJ2-3	medium-sized	TGTGCCAGCAGCCCGCGGACAGACACAGATACGCAGTATTTT	CASSPRTDTDTQYF
TRBV14	.	TRBJ2-1	many	TGTGCCAGCAGCCAAGGGGTATTGCGGCGAGGAGAGCAGTTCTTC	CASSQGVLRRGEQFF
TRBV5-1	.	TRBJ2-7	.	TGCGCCAGCGGACGCGACAGTTACTCCTACGAGCAGTACTTC	CASGRDSYSYEQYF
TRBV11-2	.	TRBJ2-3	few	TGTACTAGCAGCCCCCCAGGATCTGCAGATACGCAGTATTTT	CTSSPPGSADTQYF
TRBV11-2	TRBD2	TRBJ2-3	.	TGTGCCAGCAGCCTTAAATCGGGACTAGGCACAGATACGCGGTATTTT	CASSLKSGLGTDTRYF
TRBV28	TRBD1	TRBJ2-3	few	TGTGCCAGCGGAGACAGGGGATCAAGAACAGATACGCAGTATTTT	CASGDRGSRTDTQYF
TRBV7-9	TRBD1	TRBJ2-7	many	TGTGCCAGCAGCTACCAGGGGGCTCACGAGCAGTACTTC	CASSYQGAHEQYF
TRBV20-1	.	TRBJ2-7	.	TGCAGTGCTAGAGAGGGGATGGGGGCCTACGAGCAGTACTTC	CSAREGMGAYEQYF
TRBV6-5	.	TRBJ1-1	.	TGTGCCAGCAGTCCTCCGGAACAGGGCCATATGAACACTGAAGCTTTCTTT	CASSPPEQGHMNTEAFF